These T cell receptor beta chains were read from a single sample in a study of T cell changes during pregnancy in multiple sclerosis. Clones were read by immunoSEQ multiplex PCR, and TCRdb kept only the in-frame ones, dropping some. The sample lists roughly 120,000 clones, roughly nine tenths seen once, with 1.5% to 1.9% in the top ten. Specimen: peripheral blood, collected in the third trimester of pregnancy. The source is a female donor with multiple sclerosis, enrolled in a pregnancy study. Both conserved end residues are part of each CDR3. The D gene is left open where the match is weak. A row's size may be missing; if present it is once, few, many or a size class.

D gene	V gene	J gene	clone size	CDR3 protein	CDR3 DNA
TRBD1	TRBV19	TRBJ1-1	-	CASSPRRQGEAFF	TGTGCCAGTAGTCCGAGGAGACAGGGTGAAGCTTTCTTT
-	TRBV15	TRBJ2-6	-	CATSRDRGGSGANVLTF	TGTGCCACCAGCAGAGATCGAGGTGGGTCTGGGGCCAACGTCCTGACTTTC
TRBD1	TRBV15	TRBJ1-1	once	CATSKPDRGLNTEAFF	TGTGCCACCAGCAAGCCGGACAGGGGTTTGAACACTGAAGCTTTCTTT
TRBD1	TRBV18	TRBJ1-4	once	CASSPSFSGTGESNEKLFF	TGTGCCAGCTCACCGAGTTTCAGCGGGACAGGAGAGTCTAATGAAAAACTGTTTTTT
-	TRBV9	TRBJ2-2	-	CASSVARTGELFF	TGTGCCAGCAGCGTAGCTAGGACCGGGGAGCTGTTTTTT
-	TRBV5-1	TRBJ1-1	-	CASSLDAGGPTEAFF	TGCGCCAGCAGCTTGGATGCGGGGGGTCCCACTGAAGCTTTCTTT
-	TRBV7-9	TRBJ1-2	-	CASSLENYDLYGYTF	TGTGCCAGCAGCTTGGAGAACTATGACCTTTATGGCTACACCTTC
-	TRBV18	TRBJ2-1	-	CASSPRVGISDNEQFF	TGTGCCAGCTCACCCCGCGTTGGCATAAGCGACAATGAGCAGTTCTTC
-	TRBV27	TRBJ1-6	-	CASSLGGVTYNSPLHF	TGTGCCAGCAGTTTGGGGGGGGTCACCTATAATTCACCCCTCCACTTT
-	TRBV10-2	TRBJ1-4	-	CASSESGAVGEKLFF	TGCGCCAGCAGTGAGTCAGGGGCGGTTGGTGAAAAACTGTTTTTT
-	TRBV5-1	TRBJ1-1	-	CASTLSGGNTEAFF	TGCGCCAGCACCCTTTCGGGGGGGAACACTGAAGCTTTCTTT
-	TRBV7-7	TRBJ2-2	few	CASSLGGTPNTGELFF	TGTGCCAGCAGCTTAGGTGGGACTCCGAACACCGGGGAGCTGTTTTTT
TRBD1	TRBV11-2	TRBJ1-2	few	CASSQGTGLGYTF	TGTGCCAGCAGCCAAGGGACAGGGCTTGGCTACACCTTC
TRBD1	TRBV2	TRBJ2-7	-	CASRRTGSSYEQYF	TGTGCCAGCAGACGGACAGGGTCATCCTACGAGCAGTACTTC
-	TRBV5-1	TRBJ2-5	once	CASSPGAREVETQYF	TGCGCCAGCAGCCCCGGGGCCAGGGAGGTGGAGACCCAGTACTTC
-	TRBV5-4	TRBJ2-5	-	CASSLGPLGRIQETQYF	TGTGCCAGCAGCTTGGGCCCCTTGGGCCGGATACAAGAGACCCAGTACTTC
-	TRBV7-2	TRBJ1-5	-	CASSFWDGAPQHF	TGTGCCAGCAGCTTTTGGGATGGGGCGCCCCAGCATTTT
TRBD1	TRBV7-9	TRBJ2-5	once	CASSLAGTGMVVWETQYF	TGTGCCAGCAGCTTAGCCGGGACAGGGATGGTGGTTTGGGAGACCCAGTACTTC
-	TRBV19	TRBJ1-5	few	CASSIGGFQPQHF	TGTGCCAGTAGTATCGGGGGGTTTCAGCCCCAGCATTTT
TRBD1	TRBV6-6	TRBJ2-7	-	CASSYDPGTGYEQYF	TGTGCCAGCAGTTACGATCCCGGGACAGGGTACGAGCAGTACTTC
-	TRBV5-8	TRBJ1-1	-	CASSLFLGGFSEAFF	TGTGCCAGCAGCTTGTTTTTGGGGGGGTTCTCTGAAGCTTTCTTT
TRBD2	TRBV30	TRBJ2-2	-	CAWRGTSGGQGTGELFF	TGTGCCTGGAGAGGGACTAGCGGGGGCCAGGGCACCGGGGAGCTGTTTTTT
-	TRBV2	TRBJ2-5	-	CSFRGRRQETQYF	TGTTCCTTCAGAGGGCGGAGACAAGAGACCCAGTACTTC
-	TRBV6-1	TRBJ2-5	-	CASFAYNGVQETQYF	TGTGCCAGCTTTGCGTACAATGGAGTTCAAGAGACCCAGTACTTC
TRBD2	TRBV7-3	TRBJ2-3	few	CASSPGLAGDTQYF	TGTGCCAGCAGCCCGGGACTAGCGGGAGATACGCAGTATTTT
TRBD1	TRBV29-1	TRBJ1-1	-	CSVRQGENTEAFF	TGCAGCGTGCGACAGGGGGAGAACACTGAAGCTTTCTTT
TRBD1	TRBV19	TRBJ1-5	-	CASRDTGGNQPQHF	TGTGCCAGCCGAGATACAGGGGGCAATCAGCCCCAGCATTTT
-	TRBV5-1	TRBJ2-7	-	CASSGGGGYEQYF	TGCGCCAGCAGCGGGGGGGGCGGCTACGAGCAGTACTTC
TRBD2	TRBV18	TRBJ2-5	-	CASSPRAGYPEETQYF	TGTGCCAGCTCACCGAGAGCGGGGTACCCGGAAGAGACCCAGTACTTC
TRBD1	TRBV11-2	TRBJ2-7	-	CASSPGGLSSYEQYF	TGTGCCAGCAGCCCAGGGGGCCTAAGCTCCTACGAGCAGTACTTC
TRBD2	TRBV5-1	TRBJ2-3	-	CASSLTGGGGTIGSQYF	TGCGCCAGCAGCTTGACAGGCGGGGGGGGGACAATAGGATCGCAGTATTTT
-	TRBV27	TRBJ2-1	-	CASSLIWGHEQFF	TGTGCCAGCAGTTTAATCTGGGGCCATGAGCAGTTCTTC
-	TRBV6-5	TRBJ2-7	-	CASSYSDRRLGGQYF	TGTGCCAGCAGTTACTCTGACAGGCGCCTAGGGGGACAGTACTTC
TRBD1	TRBV19	TRBJ1-1	-	CASSINRGNENTEAFF	TGTGCCAGTAGTATAAACAGGGGGAACGAGAACACTGAAGCTTTCTTT
TRBD1	TRBV27	TRBJ1-2	-	CASSMTGYPYGYTF	TGTGCCAGCAGTATGACAGGGTACCCCTATGGCTACACCTTC
TRBD1	TRBV5-4	TRBJ1-2	-	CASSRPGTGLGYTF	TGTGCCAGCAGCCGCCCTGGGACAGGACTTGGCTACACCTTC
TRBD1	TRBV19	TRBJ1-5	few	CASSILGQGQGNQPQHF	TGTGCCAGTAGTATTTTGGGACAGGGACAAGGCAATCAGCCCCAGCATTTT
TRBD1	TRBV5-6	TRBJ2-7	-	CASSRKQGIVYEQYF	TGTGCCAGCAGCCGGAAACAGGGGATCGTCTACGAGCAGTACTTC